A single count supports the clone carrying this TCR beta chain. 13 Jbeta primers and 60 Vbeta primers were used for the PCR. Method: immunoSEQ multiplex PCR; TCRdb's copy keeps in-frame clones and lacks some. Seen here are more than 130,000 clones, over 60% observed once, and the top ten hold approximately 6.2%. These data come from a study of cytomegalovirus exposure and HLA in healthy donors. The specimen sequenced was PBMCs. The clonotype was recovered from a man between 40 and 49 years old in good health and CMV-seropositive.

For the CDR3, the DNA is TGTGCCAGCAGGATTGCGGCCGGGGGGAATTCACCCCTCCACTTT. Protein sequence: CASRIAAGGNSPLHF. The gene calls are TRBV28 and TRBJ1-6; maybe TRBD1 (5 bases). From germline, CDR1 is MDHEN and CDR2 SYDVKM. The V gene lost 6 bases and the J gene lost 7 bases, with 16 bases spanning the gap. The CDR3 loop spans 15 amino acids.